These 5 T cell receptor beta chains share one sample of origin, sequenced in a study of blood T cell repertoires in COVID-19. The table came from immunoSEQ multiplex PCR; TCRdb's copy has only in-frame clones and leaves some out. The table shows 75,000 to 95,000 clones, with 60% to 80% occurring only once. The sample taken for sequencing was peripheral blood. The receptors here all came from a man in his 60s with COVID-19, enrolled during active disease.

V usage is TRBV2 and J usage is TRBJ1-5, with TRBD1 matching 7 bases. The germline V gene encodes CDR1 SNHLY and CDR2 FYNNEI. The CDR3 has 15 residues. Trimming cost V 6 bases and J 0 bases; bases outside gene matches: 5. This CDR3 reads CASRRDRNSNQPQHF. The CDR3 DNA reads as TGTGCCAGCAGAAGGGACAGAAATAGCAATCAGCCCCAGCATTTT.

The CDR3 DNA reads as TGTGCCAGCAGCCCGGGACAGCCGAACACCGGGGAGCTGTTTTTT. This encodes CASSPGQPNTGELFF. V and J are TRBV7-9 and TRBJ2-2; 7 nucleotides line up with TRBD1. The V segment lost 5 bases and the J segment 0 bases; nucleotides outside the gene matches: 3. Germline V gives CDR1 SEHNR, CDR2 FQNEAQ (reference sequence). The CDR3 is made up of 15 amino acids. The full variable domain, completed using reference TRBV7-9 and TRBJ2-2, is DTGVSQNPRHKITKRGQNVTFRCDPISEHNRLYWYRQTLGQGPEFLTYFQNEAQLEKSRLLSDRFSAERPKGSFSTLEIQRTEQGDSAMYLCASSPGQPNTGELFFGEGSRLTVL.

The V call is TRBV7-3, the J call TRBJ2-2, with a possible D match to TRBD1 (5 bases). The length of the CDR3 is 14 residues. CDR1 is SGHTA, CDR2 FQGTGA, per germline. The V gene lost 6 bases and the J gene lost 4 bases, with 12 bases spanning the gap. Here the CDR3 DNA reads TGTGCCAGCAGGGACGCCAGGGCCACCGGGGAGCTGTTTTTT. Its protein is CASRDARATGELFF.

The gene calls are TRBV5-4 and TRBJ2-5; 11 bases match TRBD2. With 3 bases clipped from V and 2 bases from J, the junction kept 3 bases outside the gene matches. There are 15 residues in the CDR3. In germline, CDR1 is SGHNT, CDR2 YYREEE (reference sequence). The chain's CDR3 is CASSSGLAAQETQYF. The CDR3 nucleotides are TGTGCCAGCAGCTCGGGACTAGCGGCTCAAGAGACCCAGTACTTC.

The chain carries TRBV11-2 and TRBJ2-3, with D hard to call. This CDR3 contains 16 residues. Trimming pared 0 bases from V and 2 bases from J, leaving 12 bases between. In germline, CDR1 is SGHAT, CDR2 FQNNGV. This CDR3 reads CASSLDPPVFTDTQYF. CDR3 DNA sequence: TGTGCCAGCAGCTTAGATCCCCCCGTATTCACAGATACGCAGTATTTT.